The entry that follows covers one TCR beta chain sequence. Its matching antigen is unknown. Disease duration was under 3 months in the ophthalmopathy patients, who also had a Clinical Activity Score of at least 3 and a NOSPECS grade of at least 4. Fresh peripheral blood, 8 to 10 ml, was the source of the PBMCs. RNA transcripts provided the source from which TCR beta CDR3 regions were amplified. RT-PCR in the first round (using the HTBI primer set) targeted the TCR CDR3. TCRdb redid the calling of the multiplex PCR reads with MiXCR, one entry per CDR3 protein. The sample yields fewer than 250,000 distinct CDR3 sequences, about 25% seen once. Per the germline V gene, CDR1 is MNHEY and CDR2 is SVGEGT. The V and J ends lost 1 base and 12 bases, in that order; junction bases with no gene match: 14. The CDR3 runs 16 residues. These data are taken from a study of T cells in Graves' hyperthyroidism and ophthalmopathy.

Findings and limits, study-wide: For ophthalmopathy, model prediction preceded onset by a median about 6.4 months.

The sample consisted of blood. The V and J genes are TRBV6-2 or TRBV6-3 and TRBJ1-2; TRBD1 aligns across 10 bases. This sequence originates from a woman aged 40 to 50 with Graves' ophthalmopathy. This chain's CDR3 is CASSYYDRGRGLEDTF. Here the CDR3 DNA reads TGTGCCAGCAGTTACTACGACAGGGGGCGCGGATTGGAGGACACCTTC.